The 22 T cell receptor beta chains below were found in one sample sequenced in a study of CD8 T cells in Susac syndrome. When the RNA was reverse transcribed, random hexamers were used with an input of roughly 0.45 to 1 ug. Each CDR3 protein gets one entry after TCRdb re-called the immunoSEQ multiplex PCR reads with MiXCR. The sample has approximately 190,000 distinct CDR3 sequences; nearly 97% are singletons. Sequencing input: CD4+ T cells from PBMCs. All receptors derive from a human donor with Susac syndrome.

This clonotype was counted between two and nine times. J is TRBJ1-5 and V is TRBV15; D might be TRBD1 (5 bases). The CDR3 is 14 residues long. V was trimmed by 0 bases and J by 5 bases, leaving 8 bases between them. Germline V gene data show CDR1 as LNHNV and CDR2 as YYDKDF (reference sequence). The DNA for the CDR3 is TGTGCCACCAGCAGAGATCTAGGGGATCAGCCCCAGCATTTT. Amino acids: CATSRDLGDQPQHF.

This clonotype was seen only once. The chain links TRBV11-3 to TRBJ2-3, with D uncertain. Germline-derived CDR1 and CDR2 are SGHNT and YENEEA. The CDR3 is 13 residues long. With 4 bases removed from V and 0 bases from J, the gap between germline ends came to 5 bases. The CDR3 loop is CASSYGSTDTQYF. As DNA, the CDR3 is TGTGCCAGCAGCTATGGGAGCACAGATACGCAGTATTTT.

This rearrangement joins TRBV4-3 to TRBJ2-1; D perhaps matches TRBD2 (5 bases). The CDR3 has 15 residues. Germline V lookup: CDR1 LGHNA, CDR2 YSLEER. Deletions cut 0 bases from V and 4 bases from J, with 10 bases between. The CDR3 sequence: CASSQDLALYNEQFF. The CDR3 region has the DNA TGCGCCAGCAGCCAAGATCTAGCCCTGTACAATGAGCAGTTCTTC.

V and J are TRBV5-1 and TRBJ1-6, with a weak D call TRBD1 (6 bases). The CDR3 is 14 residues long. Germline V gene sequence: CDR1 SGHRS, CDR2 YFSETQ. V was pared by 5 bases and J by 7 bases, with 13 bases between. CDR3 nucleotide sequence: TGCGCCAGCAGTTATGAGGGGGGGAATTCACCCCTCCACTTT. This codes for CASSYEGGNSPLHF.

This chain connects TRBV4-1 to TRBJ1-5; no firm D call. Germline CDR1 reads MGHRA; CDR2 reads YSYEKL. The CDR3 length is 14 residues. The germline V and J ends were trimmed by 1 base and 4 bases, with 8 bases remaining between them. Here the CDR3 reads CASSQGVDNQPQHF. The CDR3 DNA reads TGCGCCAGCAGCCAAGGGGTAGATAATCAGCCCCAGCATTTT.

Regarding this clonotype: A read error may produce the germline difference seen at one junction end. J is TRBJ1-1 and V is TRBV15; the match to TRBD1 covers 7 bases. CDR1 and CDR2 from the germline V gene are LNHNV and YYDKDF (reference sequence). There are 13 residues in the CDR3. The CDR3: CATSRTGNTEAFF. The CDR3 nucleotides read TGTGCTACCAGCAGGACAGGGAACACTGAAGCTTTCTTT.

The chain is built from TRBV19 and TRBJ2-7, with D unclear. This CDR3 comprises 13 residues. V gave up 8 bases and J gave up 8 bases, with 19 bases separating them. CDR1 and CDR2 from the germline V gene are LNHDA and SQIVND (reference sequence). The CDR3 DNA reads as TGTGCCAGTTCCGGGCTACAGAAGACCCAGCAGTACTTC. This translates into CASSGLQKTQQYF.

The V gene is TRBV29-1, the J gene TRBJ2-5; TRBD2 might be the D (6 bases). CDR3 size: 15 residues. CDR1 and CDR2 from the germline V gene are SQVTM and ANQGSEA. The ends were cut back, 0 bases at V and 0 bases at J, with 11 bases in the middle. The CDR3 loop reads CSVEEGGSYQETQYF. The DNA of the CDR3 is TGCAGCGTTGAAGAGGGGGGTTCGTACCAAGAGACCCAGTACTTC.

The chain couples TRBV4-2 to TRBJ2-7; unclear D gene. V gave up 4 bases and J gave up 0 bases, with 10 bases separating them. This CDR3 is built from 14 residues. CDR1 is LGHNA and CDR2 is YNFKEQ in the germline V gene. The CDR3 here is CASSPALNSYEQYF. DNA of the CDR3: TGTGCCAGCAGCCCCGCCTTGAACTCCTACGAGCAGTACTTC.

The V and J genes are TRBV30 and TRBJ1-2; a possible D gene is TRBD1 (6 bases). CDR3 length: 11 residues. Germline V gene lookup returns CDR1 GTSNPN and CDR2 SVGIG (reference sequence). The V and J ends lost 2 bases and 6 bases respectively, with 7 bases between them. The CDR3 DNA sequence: TGTGCCTGGAGTCCAGGGGATGGCTACACCTTC. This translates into CAWSPGDGYTF. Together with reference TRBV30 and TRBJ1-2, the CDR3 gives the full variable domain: SQTIHQWPATLVQPVGSPLSLECTVEGTSNPNLYWYRQAAGRGLQLLFYSVGIGQISSEVPQNLSASRPQDRQFILSSKKLLLSDSGFYLCAWSPGDGYTFGSGTRLTVV.

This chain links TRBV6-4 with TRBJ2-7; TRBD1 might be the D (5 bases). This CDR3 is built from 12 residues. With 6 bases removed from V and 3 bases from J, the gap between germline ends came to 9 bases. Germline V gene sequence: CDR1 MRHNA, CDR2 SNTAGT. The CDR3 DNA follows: TGTGCCAGCAGGAACAGGCGCTACGAGCAGTACTTC. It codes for CASRNRRYEQYF.

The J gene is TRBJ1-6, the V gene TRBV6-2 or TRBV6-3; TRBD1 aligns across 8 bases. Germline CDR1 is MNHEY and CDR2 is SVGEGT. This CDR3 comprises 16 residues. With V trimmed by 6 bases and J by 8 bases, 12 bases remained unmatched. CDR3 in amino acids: CASSLIGQGTYSPLHF. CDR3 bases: TGTGCCAGCAGCCTCATCGGACAGGGAACCTATTCACCCCTCCACTTT.

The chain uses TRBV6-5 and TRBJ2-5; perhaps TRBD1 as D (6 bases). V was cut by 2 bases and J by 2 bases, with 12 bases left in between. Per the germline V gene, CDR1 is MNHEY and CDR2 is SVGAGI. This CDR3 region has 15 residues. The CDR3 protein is CASSYPRTVQETQYF. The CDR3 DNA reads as TGTGCCAGCAGTTACCCAAGGACAGTTCAAGAGACCCAGTACTTC.

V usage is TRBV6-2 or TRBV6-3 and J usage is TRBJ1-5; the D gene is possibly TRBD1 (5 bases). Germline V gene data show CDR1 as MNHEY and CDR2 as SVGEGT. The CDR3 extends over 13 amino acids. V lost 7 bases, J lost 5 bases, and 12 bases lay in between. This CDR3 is CASMGQVHQPQHF. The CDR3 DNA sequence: TGTGCCAGCATGGGGCAGGTCCATCAGCCCCAGCATTTT.

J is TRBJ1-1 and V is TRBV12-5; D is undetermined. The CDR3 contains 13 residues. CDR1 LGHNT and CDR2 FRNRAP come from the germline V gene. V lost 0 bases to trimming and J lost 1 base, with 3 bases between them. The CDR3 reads CASGLVGNTEAFF. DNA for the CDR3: TGTGCTAGTGGTTTGGTAGGGAACACTGAAGCTTTCTTT.

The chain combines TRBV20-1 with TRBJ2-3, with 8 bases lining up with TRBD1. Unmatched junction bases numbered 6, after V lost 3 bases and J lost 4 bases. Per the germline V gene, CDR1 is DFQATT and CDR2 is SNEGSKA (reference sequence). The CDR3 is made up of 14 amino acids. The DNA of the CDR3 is TGCAGTGCTAGCAGGACAGGGAGTCCAGATACGCAGTATTTT. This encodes CSASRTGSPDTQYF.

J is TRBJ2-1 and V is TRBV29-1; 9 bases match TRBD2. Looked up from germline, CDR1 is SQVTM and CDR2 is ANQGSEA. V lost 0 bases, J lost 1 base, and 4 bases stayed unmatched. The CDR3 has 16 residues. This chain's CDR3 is CSVEDTSGHSYNEQFF. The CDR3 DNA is TGCAGCGTTGAAGATACTAGCGGGCATTCCTACAATGAGCAGTTCTTC.

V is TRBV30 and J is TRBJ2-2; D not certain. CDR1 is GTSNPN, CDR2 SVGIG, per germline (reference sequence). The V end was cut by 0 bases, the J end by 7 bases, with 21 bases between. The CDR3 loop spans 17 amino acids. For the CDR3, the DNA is TGTGCCTGGAGTGTCGGACCGTCACTGGAAATGGACGGGGAGCTGTTTTTT. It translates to CAWSVGPSLEMDGELFF.

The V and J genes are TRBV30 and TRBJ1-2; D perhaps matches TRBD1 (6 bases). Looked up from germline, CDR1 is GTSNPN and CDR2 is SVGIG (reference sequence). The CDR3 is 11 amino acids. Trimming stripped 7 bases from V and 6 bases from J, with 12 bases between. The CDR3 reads CASQGRHGYTF. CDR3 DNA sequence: TGTGCCTCACAGGGTAGGCATGGCTACACCTTC.

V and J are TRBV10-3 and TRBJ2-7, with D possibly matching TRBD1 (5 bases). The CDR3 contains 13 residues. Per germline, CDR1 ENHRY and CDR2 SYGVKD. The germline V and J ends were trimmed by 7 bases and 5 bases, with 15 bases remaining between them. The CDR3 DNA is TGTGCCATCACCCACCTCAGGGTCCACGAGCAGTACTTC. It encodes CAITHLRVHEQYF.

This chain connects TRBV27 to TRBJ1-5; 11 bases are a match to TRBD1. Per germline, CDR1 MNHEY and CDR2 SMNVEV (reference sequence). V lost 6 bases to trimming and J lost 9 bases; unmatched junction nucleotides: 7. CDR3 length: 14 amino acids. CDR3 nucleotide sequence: TGTGCCAGCAGCCCTGGACAGGGGGCTCGGCCCCAGCATTTT. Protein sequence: CASSPGQGARPQHF.

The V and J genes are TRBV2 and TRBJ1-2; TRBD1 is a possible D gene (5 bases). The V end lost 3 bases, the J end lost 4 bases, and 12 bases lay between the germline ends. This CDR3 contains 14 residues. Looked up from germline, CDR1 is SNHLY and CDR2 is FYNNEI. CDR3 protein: CASSESGESYGYTF. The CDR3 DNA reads TGTGCCAGCAGTGAGTCGGGGGAGAGCTATGGCTACACCTTC.